Sequencing of this TCR beta chain was carried out in a study of T cell responses to AZD1222 COVID-19 vaccine. Study-level findings and limits: Baseline testing showed seropositivity in only a handful of AZD1222 recipients. Spike-specific TCR repertoires showed rising breadth and depth after two AZD1222 doses. Unmutated variant regions are reportedly the target of nearly half of TCRs that are spike-specific.

Data came from immunoSEQ multiplex PCR; TCRdb stores just in-frame clones and leaves some out. Found here are over 70,000 clones, approximately 90% of them singletons; the top ten hold roughly 5.2%. Comments on this clone: Antigen specificity is unknown.

The specimen comprised peripheral blood, sampled 28 days after the second AZD1222 dose. The sequence was collected from an adult who received the AZD1222 COVID-19 vaccine.

The CDR3 protein is CASSPIPRGPETQYF. The CDR3 DNA reads TGTGCCAGTAGTCCTATCCCCAGGGGGCCAGAGACCCAGTACTTC. V and J are TRBV19 and TRBJ2-5, with 8 nucleotides matching TRBD1. Germline CDR1 LNHDA, CDR2 SQIVND (reference sequence). V lost 5 bases to trimming and J lost 4 bases; unmatched junction nucleotides: 9. This CDR3 is built from 15 residues.